This paragraph covers one T cell receptor (beta chain) sequence. Its antigen is currently unknown. These data originate in a study of blood T cells in healthy people across ages. Study-level points and caveats: Both naive CD4+ cell counts and diversity were greater in long-lived donors than in aged donors.

Using a J-beta primer mix together with a sample-barcoded 5' primer, a second PCR was run for roughly 7 to 11 cycles. The template-switch adaptor, which had 12 random nucleotides, put a tag on each cDNA molecule. TCRdb used MiXCR to reprocess the 5' RACE reads, holding one entry per CDR3 protein. The sample yields around 1.5 million distinct CDR3 sequences, about 40% seen once. V was trimmed by 6 bases and J by 1 base, leaving 17 bases between them. This CDR3 comprises 16 residues. Those donating, healthy Caucasian individuals from Russia, were aged about 6 to 100. Donors gave 8 to 10 milliliters of peripheral blood apiece.

Material for sequencing was blood. The chain is built from TRBV12-3 or TRBV12-4 and TRBJ2-3, with no clear D. This clonotype was sampled from a woman between 18 and 30 years old in good health. CDR3 sequence reads: CASSPDMDRRTDTQYF. The CDR3 DNA is TGTGCCAGCAGCCCCGACATGGACCGCCGCACAGATACGCAGTATTTT.